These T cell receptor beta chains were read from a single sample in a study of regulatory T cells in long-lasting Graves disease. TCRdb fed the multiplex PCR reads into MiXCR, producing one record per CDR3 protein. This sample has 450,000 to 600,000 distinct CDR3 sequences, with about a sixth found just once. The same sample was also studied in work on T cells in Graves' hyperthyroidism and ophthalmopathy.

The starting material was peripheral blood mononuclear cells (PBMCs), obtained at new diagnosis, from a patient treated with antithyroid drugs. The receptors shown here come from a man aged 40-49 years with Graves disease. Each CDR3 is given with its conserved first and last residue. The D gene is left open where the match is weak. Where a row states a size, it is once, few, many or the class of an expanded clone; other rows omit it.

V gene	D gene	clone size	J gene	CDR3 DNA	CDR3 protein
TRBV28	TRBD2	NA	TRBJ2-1	TGTGCCAGCAGTTTGACTAGCGGGAGTGCGGATGAGCAGTTCTTC	CASSLTSGSADEQFF
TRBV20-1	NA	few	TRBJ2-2	TGCAGTGCTAGAGATTGGATGCGGGCGCCATCGAACACCGGGGAGCTGTTTTTT	CSARDWMRAPSNTGELFF
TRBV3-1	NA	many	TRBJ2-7	TGTGCCAGCAGCCAAGAGCCCAGCTACGAGCAGTACTTC	CASSQEPSYEQYF
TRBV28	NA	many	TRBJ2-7	TGTGCCAGCAGTTTCGTCTTGACTAACTACGAGCAGTACTTC	CASSFVLTNYEQYF
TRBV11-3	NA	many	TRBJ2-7	TGTGCCAGCAGCTTGGGAAAGGGCTTCGAGCAGTACTTC	CASSLGKGFEQYF
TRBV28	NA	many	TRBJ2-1	TGTGCCACCACCCCGAATAGTCGCAATGAGCAGTTCTTC	CATTPNSRNEQFF
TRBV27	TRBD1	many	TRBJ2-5	TGTGCCAGCAGCTTCTACAGGGGAGAGACCCAGTACTTC	CASSFYRGETQYF
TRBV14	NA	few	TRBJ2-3	TGTGCCAGCAGCCAAGCGCGCAGGTCCATATCAATAACGCGGGCAGATACGCAGTATTTT	CASSQARRSISITRADTQYF
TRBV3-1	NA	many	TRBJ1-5	TGTGCCAGCAGCCAAGATGTCGGTAGCAATCAGCCCCAGCATTTT	CASSQDVGSNQPQHF
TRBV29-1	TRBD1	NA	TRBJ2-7	TGCAGCGTCTTGGGACAGGGTGGCGAGCAGTACTTC	CSVLGQGGEQYF
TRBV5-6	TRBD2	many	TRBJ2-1	TGTGCCAGCAGCGCTAGCGGGAGGGCCGCCGTCAATGAGCAGTTCTTC	CASSASGRAAVNEQFF
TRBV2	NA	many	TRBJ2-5	TGTGCCAGCAGGAGCTTCCGGGGGAGCCAAGAGACCCAGTACTTC	CASRSFRGSQETQYF
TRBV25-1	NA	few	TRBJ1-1	TGTGCCAGCAGTGAGACCCACTGGGACACTGAAGCTTTCTTT	CASSETHWDTEAFF